A single TCR beta chain is shown here with its context. The sample belongs to a study of blood T cell repertoires in COVID-19. Libraries were prepared by immunoSEQ multiplex PCR; TCRdb keeps only in-frame clonotypes and omits some of them. The table has under 200,000 clones, less than 85% seen once; the top ten hold over 15%. The study recruited people aged 18 to 89 years across under 25 US areas. Donors in Cohort 3 counted as recovered after two negative PCRs, clearance, or symptom resolution. The CDR3 extends over 17 amino acids. V was cut by 3 bases and J by 4 bases, with 19 bases left in between. Per germline, CDR1 LGHDT and CDR2 YNNKEL (reference sequence).

The TCR sequence derives from a man between 60 and 70 years old who had recovered from COVID-19. This chain uses TRBV3-1 (or the pseudogene TRBV3-2) with TRBJ1-3; TRBD1 is a possible D gene (6 bases). Material for sequencing was PBMCs or T cells enriched from blood (not recorded which). This CDR3 is CASSQGALTAPGNTIYF. CDR3 DNA sequence: TGTGCCAGCAGCCAGGGGGCCCTGACAGCGCCCGGAAACACCATATATTTT.